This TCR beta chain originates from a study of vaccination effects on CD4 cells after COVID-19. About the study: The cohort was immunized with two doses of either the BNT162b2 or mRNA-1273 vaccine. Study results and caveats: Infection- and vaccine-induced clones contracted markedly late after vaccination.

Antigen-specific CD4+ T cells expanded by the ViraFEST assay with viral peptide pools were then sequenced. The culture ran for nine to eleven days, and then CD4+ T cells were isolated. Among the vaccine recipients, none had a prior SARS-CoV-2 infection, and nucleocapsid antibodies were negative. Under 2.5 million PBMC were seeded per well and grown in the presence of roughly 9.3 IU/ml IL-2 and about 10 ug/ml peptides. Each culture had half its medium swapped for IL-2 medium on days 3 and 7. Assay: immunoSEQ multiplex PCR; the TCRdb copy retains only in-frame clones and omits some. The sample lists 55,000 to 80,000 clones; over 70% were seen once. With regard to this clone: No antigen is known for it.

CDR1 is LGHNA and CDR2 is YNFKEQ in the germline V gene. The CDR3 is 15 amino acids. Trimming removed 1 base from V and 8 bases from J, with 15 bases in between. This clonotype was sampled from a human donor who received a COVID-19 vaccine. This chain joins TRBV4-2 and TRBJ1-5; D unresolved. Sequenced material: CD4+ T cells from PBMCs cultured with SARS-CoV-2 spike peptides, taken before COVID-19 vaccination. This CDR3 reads CASSQGTANIEPQHF. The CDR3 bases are TGTGCCAGCAGCCAAGGAACGGCGAATATCGAGCCCCAGCATTTT.